Below are 21 T cell receptor beta chains sequenced from a single sample in a study of glioma-infiltrating T cells after dendritic cell vaccination. Only in-frame clones appear in the TCRdb table, and some are missing; sequencing was by immunoSEQ multiplex PCR. This table has some 38,000 clones, about 80% appearing once. Specimen: blood, collected before dendritic cell vaccination. All receptors derive from a human donor with glioblastoma.

This chain links TRBV2 with TRBJ2-7; D is possibly TRBD1 (6 bases). The CDR3 sequence is 15 residues long. The V gene's germline CDR1 is SNHLY and CDR2 FYNNEI. Trimming stripped 1 base from V and 0 bases from J, with 10 bases between. The CDR3 loop is CASSEVGQLSYEQYF. CDR3 coding DNA: TGTGCCAGCAGTGAAGTCGGACAGCTCTCCTACGAGCAGTACTTC. Variable domain in full (rest from reference TRBV2 and TRBJ2-7): EPEVTQTPSHQVTQMGQEVILRCVPISNHLYFYWYRQILGQKVEFLVSFYNNEISEKSEIFDDQFSVERPDGSNFTLKIRSTKLEDSAMYFCASSEVGQLSYEQYFGPGTRLTVT.

V and J are TRBV12-5 and TRBJ2-7; no firm D call. CDR1 is LGHNT and CDR2 is FRNRAP in the germline V gene. V dropped 2 bases and J dropped 7 bases, with 6 bases sitting between them. This CDR3 has 11 residues. CDR3 sequence reads: CASGLPPEQYF. DNA for the CDR3: TGTGCTAGTGGTTTGCCCCCGGAGCAGTACTTC.

This sequence joins TRBV11-2 and TRBJ1-3, with a tentative D call TRBD1 (5 bases). This CDR3 region has 13 residues. V shed 5 bases and J shed 7 bases, with 12 bases lying between them. CDR1 is SGHAT and CDR2 is FQNNGV in the germline V gene. The CDR3 loop reads CASSQDNGNTIYF. CDR3 nucleotides: TGTGCCAGCAGCCAGGACAATGGCAACACCATATATTTT.

V usage is TRBV10-3 and J usage is TRBJ2-5; D may be TRBD1 (6 bases). Germline CDR1 and CDR2: ENHRY and SYGVKD. This CDR3 has 15 residues. Between the trimmed V and J ends, which lost 2 bases and 1 base, there was a span of 11 bases. CDR3: CAISENRDLQETQYF. The CDR3 bases are TGTGCCATCAGTGAGAACAGGGACCTCCAAGAGACCCAGTACTTC.

The chain combines TRBV7-9 with TRBJ1-1; D perhaps matches TRBD1 (6 bases). Germline loops: CDR1 SEHNR, CDR2 FQNEAQ (reference sequence). The CDR3 sequence is 15 residues long. The V end was cut by 5 bases, the J end by 5 bases, with 18 bases between. CDR3 sequence (DNA): TGTGCCAGCAGCCAAGATTGGGGGCTGGGGACTGAAGCTTTCTTT. Its translation is CASSQDWGLGTEAFF.

This chain joins TRBV2 and TRBJ2-5; 8 nucleotides agree with TRBD1. CDR3 length: 16 residues. CDR1 SNHLY and CDR2 FYNNEI come from the germline V gene. V shed 7 bases, J shed 3 bases, and the junction held 13 bases outside the gene matches. CDR3 residues: CASTTGAGPGEETQYF. The CDR3 DNA reads as TGTGCCAGCACGACAGGGGCAGGGCCTGGGGAAGAGACCCAGTACTTC.

This clone showed up just once. V and J are TRBV9 and TRBJ2-2, with TRBD2 matching over 14 bases. CDR3 length: 16 amino acids. Germline V gene sequence: CDR1 SGDLS, CDR2 YYNGEE. V lost 0 bases to trimming and J lost 6 bases; unmatched junction nucleotides: 1. CDR3 residues: CASSVEGLAGAGELFF. The CDR3 DNA reads as TGTGCCAGCAGCGTAGAGGGACTAGCGGGGGCCGGGGAGCTGTTTTTT.

V gene TRBV7-2 combines with J gene TRBJ1-2; D is unclear. Germline V CDR1 and CDR2: SGHTA, FQGNSA. CDR3 length equals 13 residues. Trimming pared 2 bases from V and 4 bases from J, leaving 8 bases between. The CDR3 bases are TGTGCCAGCAGCTTACACGCGGCCTATGGCTACACCTTC. Encoded protein: CASSLHAAYGYTF.

The rearrangement joins TRBV9 to TRBJ2-3, with 8 bases identical to TRBD1. CDR3 length equals 15 residues. CDR1 is SGDLS, CDR2 YYNGEE, per germline. The junction had 14 bases not matched to a gene; V was cut back by 6 bases and J by 8 bases. CDR3 DNA: TGTGCCAGCACCCCCGGGACAGGTGAATATGGTACGCAGTATTTT. Protein: CASTPGTGEYGTQYF. The full variable domain, its missing parts supplied by reference TRBV9 and TRBJ2-3, is DSGVTQTPKHLITATGQRVTLRCSPRSGDLSVYWYQQSLDQGLQFLIQYYNGEERAKGNILERFSAQQFPDLHSELNLSSLELGDSALYFCASTPGTGEYGTQYFGPGTRLTVL.

The gene calls are TRBV5-6 and TRBJ2-1, with TRBD1 matching over 8 bases. The CDR3 sequence is 14 residues long. CDR1 is SGHDT and CDR2 is YYEEEE in the germline V gene. Unmatched junction bases numbered 7, after V lost 3 bases and J lost 8 bases. The CDR3, as DNA: TGTGCCAGCAGCTCACGGACAGGGTTCGATGAGCAGTTCTTC. This gives the protein CASSSRTGFDEQFF.

The V call is TRBV2, the J call TRBJ2-7; possible D gene TRBD1, 5 bases. Germline values: CDR1 SNHLY, CDR2 FYNNEI. The CDR3 contains 18 residues. Trimming cost V 0 bases and J 2 bases, with 20 bases left between them. CDR3 in DNA: TGTGCCAGCAGTGAAGCCTCTGGTACAGGATCGAGGCCCTACGAGCAGTACTTC. It codes for CASSEASGTGSRPYEQYF. The full variable domain, in which reference TRBV2 and TRBJ2-7 provide the parts outside the CDR3, is EPEVTQTPSHQVTQMGQEVILRCVPISNHLYFYWYRQILGQKVEFLVSFYNNEISEKSEIFDDQFSVERPDGSNFTLKIRSTKLEDSAMYFCASSEASGTGSRPYEQYFGPGTRLTVT.

The J gene is TRBJ2-5, the V gene TRBV4-1; D is perhaps TRBD1 (6 bases). V gave up 3 bases and J gave up 5 bases, with 19 bases separating them. Germline-derived CDR1 and CDR2 are MGHRA and YSYEKL. The CDR3 extends over 16 amino acids. The CDR3 is CASSQVTGKMWETQYF. The CDR3 nucleotides read TGCGCCAGCAGCCAGGTGACAGGTAAAATGTGGGAGACCCAGTACTTC.

The V call is TRBV6-1, the J call TRBJ2-5; TRBD2 matches 11 bases. The ends lost 3 bases at V and 1 base at J; junction bases unmatched: 4. CDR3 length equals 16 residues. The V gene's germline CDR1 is MNHNS and CDR2 SASEGT. Here the CDR3 reads CASSDGLAGGQETQYF. The CDR3 DNA is TGTGCCAGCAGTGATGGCCTAGCGGGGGGCCAAGAGACCCAGTACTTC.

This rearrangement joins TRBV6-6 to TRBJ2-7, with 12 bases aligning to TRBD2. The CDR3 sequence is 14 residues long. With 10 bases clipped from V and 0 bases from J, the junction kept 4 bases outside the gene matches. The germline V gene encodes CDR1 MNHNY and CDR2 SVGAGI (reference sequence). The CDR3: CATETSGGSYEQYF. Here the CDR3 DNA reads TGTGCCACCGAGACTAGCGGGGGCTCCTACGAGCAGTACTTC.

The chain carries TRBV9 and TRBJ1-2; weak D call: TRBD1 (6 bases). Trimming left V 0 bases short and J 1 base short, with 16 bases between. Looked up from germline, CDR1 is SGDLS and CDR2 is YYNGEE. The CDR3 has 17 amino acids. CDR3 region: CASSVDWGGGNNYGYTF. In DNA, the CDR3 is TGTGCCAGCAGCGTAGATTGGGGGGGCGGTAATAACTATGGCTACACCTTC. Using reference TRBV9 and TRBJ1-2 for the parts outside the CDR3, the full variable domain is DSGVTQTPKHLITATGQRVTLRCSPRSGDLSVYWYQQSLDQGLQFLIQYYNGEERAKGNILERFSAQQFPDLHSELNLSSLELGDSALYFCASSVDWGGGNNYGYTFGSGTRLTVV.

The chain joins TRBV4-3 to TRBJ2-5, with 7 bases that match TRBD2. CDR1 is LGHNA, CDR2 YSLEER, per germline. V dropped 4 bases and J dropped 5; count of bases not matched to a gene: 10. This CDR3 has 15 residues. The CDR3, as DNA: TGCGCCAGCAGCCGCGGGACTAAGGACTTGGAGACCCAGTACTTC. It is translated as CASSRGTKDLETQYF.

The chain combines TRBV6-5 with TRBJ1-4, with D maybe TRBD1 (6 bases). Per the germline V gene, CDR1 is MNHEY and CDR2 is SVGAGI. The CDR3 totals 15 residues. Trimming pared 5 bases from V and 2 bases from J, leaving 12 bases between. DNA of the CDR3: TGTGCCAGCAGTCAAACAGGGTCTACTAATGAAAAACTGTTTTTT. Amino acids: CASSQTGSTNEKLFF.

The chain employs TRBV5-6 and TRBJ1-2; 8 bases match TRBD1. Losses at the gene ends were 4 bases for V and 5 bases for J; bases not matched to a gene: 10. The germline V gene encodes CDR1 SGHDT and CDR2 YYEEEE. This CDR3 has 15 amino acids. In DNA form, the CDR3 reads TGTGCCAGCAGCGACCTGGGACAGGACCCTTATGGCTACACCTTC. Protein: CASSDLGQDPYGYTF.

The rearrangement uses TRBV4-3 and TRBJ1-4, with TRBD1 as a possible D gene (6 bases). CDR1 and CDR2 from the germline V gene are LGHNA and YSLEER. V lost 2 bases and J 7 bases, leaving 11 bases between the germline ends. CDR3 size: 14 residues. This chain's CDR3 is CASSQQGSGEKLFF. The DNA of the CDR3 is TGCGCCAGCAGCCAACAGGGGAGTGGTGAAAAACTGTTTTTT.

V is TRBV29-1 and J is TRBJ2-1; tentative D call: TRBD2 (7 bases). Germline V lookup: CDR1 SQVTM, CDR2 ANQGSEA. The CDR3 runs 15 residues. Trimming removed 1 base from V and 8 bases from J, with 18 bases in between. CDR3 region: CSVEGVGGPGDEQFF. The CDR3, as DNA: TGCAGCGTTGAAGGGGTCGGGGGGCCAGGAGATGAGCAGTTCTTC.

The rearrangement links TRBV19 to TRBJ2-7, with TRBD1 matching over 7 bases. The CDR3 has 14 amino acids. The V gene end was trimmed by 8 bases and the J gene end by 0 bases; junction bases not matched to a gene: 7. Germline values: CDR1 LNHDA, CDR2 SQIVND (reference sequence). CDR3 in DNA: TGTGCCAGTCGACCTGGGACAGTCTCCTACGAGCAGTACTTC. Protein product: CASRPGTVSYEQYF.